Presented here are 15 T cell receptor beta chains from one specimen sequenced in a study of T cell repertoires in cytomegalovirus infection. MiXCR was run by TCRdb on the reads, yielding one entry per CDR3 protein. Of some 940,000 distinct CDR3 sequences in the sample, approximately 31% are singletons; the top ten hold about an eighth. Their antigens are not known. The source material was cultured CD8+ T cells from PBMCs, sampled from culture after CMV antigen stimulation. These receptors were taken from a human donor in good health (CMV status not recorded). Some clones in this sample may be carry-over from other donors' samples.

This clonotype was picked up a small number of times. The chain employs TRBV7-9 and TRBJ1-2; D not certain. Germline values: CDR1 SEHNR, CDR2 FQNEAQ (reference sequence). V was trimmed by 5 bases and J by 11 bases, leaving 6 bases between them. The CDR3 consists of 9 residues. CDR3 DNA: TGTGCCAGCAGCCCTAAATACACCTTC. Translating it yields CASSPKYTF.

J is TRBJ1-6 and V is TRBV9; 8 nucleotides match TRBD1. Germline CDR1 is SGDLS and CDR2 is YYNGEE. This CDR3 region has 15 residues. With 0 bases clipped from V and 8 bases from J, the junction kept 4 bases outside the gene matches. CDR3 amino acids: CASSVVGQGDSPLHF. Written as DNA, the CDR3 is TGTGCCAGCAGCGTAGTCGGACAGGGAGATTCACCCCTCCACTTT.

The chain is built from TRBV4-3 and TRBJ2-5; D is possibly TRBD1 (8 bases). Trimming shortened V by 1 base and J by 4 bases, and 19 bases separated the two germline ends. Germline values: CDR1 LGHNA, CDR2 YSLEER. The CDR3 covers 17 residues. The CDR3 DNA reads TGCGCCAGCAGCCAAGGAGTCGGGACAGGACTAGTAGAGACCCAGTACTTC. Protein sequence: CASSQGVGTGLVETQYF.

The chain uses TRBV9 and TRBJ2-1; D not certain. V lost 4 bases and J lost 8, with 10 bases in between. The CDR3 loop spans 12 amino acids. The germline V gene has CDR1 SGDLS and CDR2 YYNGEE. In DNA form, the CDR3 reads TGTGCCAGCAGCCGAAGCATGGATGAGCAGTTCTTC. Its translation: CASSRSMDEQFF.

At least ten counts were recorded for this clonotype. The chain links TRBV7-2 to TRBJ1-5, with D unresolved. Germline loops: CDR1 SGHTA, CDR2 FQGNSA. V lost 1 base, J lost 2 bases, and 9 bases lay in between. The CDR3 contains 15 residues. CDR3 sequence (DNA): TGTGCCAGCAGCTTAGGGGCTTGGGGCAATCAGCCCCAGCATTTT. Translating it yields CASSLGAWGNQPQHF.

The chain carries TRBV25-1 and TRBJ2-7; D unclear. CDR3 length: 11 residues. V shed 7 bases and J shed 2 bases, with 6 bases lying between them. CDR1 and CDR2 from the germline V gene are MGHDK and SYGVNS. CDR3 nucleotides: TGTGCCAGCAAGGCAGCCTACGAGCAGTACTTC. This sequence encodes CASKAAYEQYF.

This clonotype has more than one count but fewer than ten. J is TRBJ2-3 and V is TRBV5-8; unclear D gene. V lost 0 bases to trimming and J lost 0 bases, with 11 bases between them. The CDR3 covers 16 residues. Per the germline V gene, CDR1 is SGHTS and CDR2 is YDEGEE. CDR3 DNA: TGTGCCAGCAGCTTGGTGCCAAGGCCTAGCACAGATACGCAGTATTTT. Translating gives CASSLVPRPSTDTQYF.

This clonotype has ten or more counts. The J gene is TRBJ2-1, the V gene TRBV7-9, with 9 nucleotides matching TRBD1. V shed 5 bases and J 1 base; nucleotides not matched to a gene: 3. Germline V lookup: CDR1 SEHNR, CDR2 FQNEAQ (reference sequence). The CDR3 loop spans 15 amino acids. For the CDR3, the DNA is TGTGCCAGCAGCGCCGGGACAGGGTCCTACAATGAGCAGTTCTTC. This translates into CASSAGTGSYNEQFF.

The chain joins TRBV29-1 to TRBJ2-1; possible D gene TRBD2, 7 bases. The germline gives CDR1 SQVTM, CDR2 ANQGSEA. The CDR3 is 16 residues long. The V end was cut by 0 bases, the J end by 10 bases, with 22 bases between. For the CDR3, the DNA is TGCAGCGTTGAAGATCGTTCAGGGGCTAGCGGACCCGAGCAGTTCTTC. This sequence encodes CSVEDRSGASGPEQFF.

In DNA form, the CDR3 reads TGTGCCAGCAGTCCCCGTGGGACCGCCTCGAACAATGAGCAGTTCTTC. Its translation: CASSPRGTASNNEQFF. J is TRBJ2-1 and V is TRBV6-1, with D possibly being TRBD1 or TRBD2 (5 bases each). Trimming stripped 5 bases from V and 5 bases from J, with 19 bases between. There are 16 residues in the CDR3. Germline CDR1 is MNHNS and CDR2 is SASEGT.

Ten or more counts support this clonotype. The rearrangement links TRBV7-2 to TRBJ1-1, with unresolved D. There are 12 residues in the CDR3. Between the trimmed V and J ends, which lost 2 bases and 7 bases, there was a span of 8 bases. CDR1 and CDR2 (germline): SGHTA, FQGNSA. This CDR3 is CASSLYGYEAFF. DNA for the CDR3: TGTGCCAGCAGCTTATACGGCTATGAAGCTTTCTTT.

This clonotype has more than one count but fewer than ten. V gene TRBV27 combines with J gene TRBJ1-2, with D tentatively TRBD1 (5 bases). Germline V gene data show CDR1 as MNHEY and CDR2 as SMNVEV (reference sequence). CDR3 size: 17 residues. V lost 5 bases and J 1 base, leaving 20 bases between the germline ends. The CDR3 region is CASSPSIGDALNYGYTF. The CDR3 DNA is TGTGCCAGCAGTCCCAGTATAGGGGATGCACTTAACTATGGCTACACCTTC.

The CDR3 loop reads CASKGQGYHEQFF. Written as DNA, the CDR3 is TGTGCCAGCAAGGGACAGGGGTATCATGAGCAGTTCTTC. The gene calls are TRBV7-9 and TRBJ2-1; 10 bases fit TRBD1. Germline CDR1 and CDR2: SEHNR and FQNEAQ (reference sequence). The length of the CDR3 is 13 residues. The V segment lost 7 bases and the J segment 8 bases; nucleotides outside the gene matches: 5.

V is TRBV12-3 or TRBV12-4 and J is TRBJ1-4; 10 nucleotides match TRBD1. This CDR3 has 17 amino acids. Trimming cost V 2 bases and J 0 bases; bases outside gene matches: 3. CDR3 residues: CASSLWGTGATNEKLFF. CDR3 in DNA: TGTGCCAGCAGTTTATGGGGGACAGGGGCAACTAATGAAAAACTGTTTTTT.

The chain uses TRBV2 and TRBJ1-1; no clear D gene. V lost 7 bases and J lost 8, with 26 bases in between. The CDR3 covers 16 residues. Per the germline V gene, CDR1 is SNHLY and CDR2 is FYNNEI. The CDR3 region is CASMLEPARALEEAFF. The CDR3 DNA follows: TGTGCCAGCATGCTTGAACCGGCAAGGGCTCTGGAGGAAGCTTTCTTT.